This T cell receptor (beta chain) was recovered during a study of early T cells in non-severe SARS-CoV-2 infection. The CDR3 contains 11 residues. Germline lookup yields CDR1 SQVTM and CDR2 ANQGSEA. V gave up 7 bases and J gave up 4 bases, with 10 bases separating them. In TCRdb, the 5' RACE reads were re-called with MiXCR into one record per CDR3 protein. The table has tens of thousands of distinct CDR3 sequences, under 5.5% seen once; the top ten hold under 6%. Sequencing was performed on whole blood, taken at baseline. The receptor was isolated from an adult who was a healthcare worker with PCR-confirmed SARS-CoV-2 infection or an uninfected control (not recorded which). V usage is TRBV29-1 and J usage is TRBJ2-5; D assignment may be TRBD1 or TRBD2 (5 bases each). CDR3 in amino acids: CSARDGETQYF. Written as DNA, the CDR3 is TGCAGCGCAAGGGACGGAGAGACCCAGTACTTC.